This T cell receptor beta chain was recovered during a study of cytomegalovirus exposure and HLA in healthy donors. Study-wide context: Among the 300 to 400 donors who were genotyped, about 79% fell in the genetic ancestry cluster that is associated with self-reported Caucasian donors.

The length of the CDR3 is 15 residues. From germline, CDR1 is SGHVS and CDR2 FNYEAQ. This PCR relied on a set of 60 Vbeta primers and 13 Jbeta primers. Original processing notes: Later, tens of millions of unique TCR beta chains were counted in an analysis, and roughly 11 million of them were shared. TCRdb's copy holds only in-frame clones and misses some; the assay was immunoSEQ multiplex PCR. The V and J calls and the clone size are those of that table, but D and trimming were determined from the DNA. The sample yields about 85,000 clones, more than 75% seen once. The clonotype was recovered from a woman aged 45 to 65 in good health and CMV-seropositive. Specimen: PBMCs. The rearrangement joins TRBV7-6 to TRBJ2-5, with 8 bases aligning to TRBD2. The tail of the sequence fits TRBJ2-7 better, so the J call may be wrong. The CDR3 nucleotides read TGTGCCAGCAGAACAGCGGGGGAAGGGATCGACGAGCAGTACTTC. It translates to CASRTAGEGIDEQYF.